These 29 T cell receptor beta chains share one sample of origin, sequenced in a study of cytomegalovirus exposure and HLA in healthy donors. 60 Vbeta and 13 Jbeta primers were used in PCR. Libraries were prepared by immunoSEQ multiplex PCR; TCRdb keeps only in-frame clonotypes and omits some of them. The table includes around 160,000 clones, approximately 77% detected once. Sequencing was done on a sample of PBMCs. These receptors were taken from a man over 45 in good health and CMV-seropositive.

This clone showed up just a few times. V is TRBV6-6 and J is TRBJ2-5; 9 bases match TRBD2. This CDR3 has 14 amino acids. Trimming cost V 5 bases and J 3 bases; bases outside gene matches: 4. Germline V gene sequence: CDR1 MNHNY, CDR2 SVGAGI (reference sequence). The CDR3 nucleotides are TGTGCCAGCAGTCCTAGCGGGGTAAAAGAGACCCAGTACTTC. Protein sequence: CASSPSGVKETQYF.

In the case of this clone: One junction end disagrees with the germline gene, perhaps due to a read error. The same CDR3 also results from other DNA sequences found in this sample. The chain uses TRBV5-6 and TRBJ1-1, with a possible D match to TRBD1 (6 bases). Looked up from germline, CDR1 is SGHDT and CDR2 is YYEEEE. CDR3 size: 18 residues. The CDR3 nucleotides read TGTGCCAGCAGCTTGATCGGACAGCCCCCCAACGGGAACACTGAAGCCTTCTTT. Translated, it gives CASSLIGQPPNGNTEAFF.

This chain connects TRBV6-6 to TRBJ1-4, with 7 bases fitting TRBD1. V gave up 6 bases and J gave up 3 bases; unmatched junction bases: 7. The CDR3 is 15 residues long. The germline CDR1 and CDR2 sequences are MNHNY and SVGAGI (reference sequence). CDR3 DNA: TGTGCCAGCAGAACTAGGACAGGTTCTAATGAAAAACTGTTTTTT. Translating gives CASRTRTGSNEKLFF.

This clone was seen once. This rearrangement joins TRBV11-3 to TRBJ2-1, with 16 nucleotides matching TRBD2. Per the germline V gene, CDR1 is SGHNT and CDR2 is YENEEA. After removal of 6 bases from V and 7 bases from J, the junction contained 3 bases not matched to a gene. The CDR3 contains 15 residues. The CDR3 protein is CASSLGLAGGNEQFF. For the CDR3, the DNA is TGTGCCAGCAGTTTGGGACTAGCGGGGGGGAATGAGCAGTTCTTC.

The gene calls are TRBV6-1 and TRBJ2-1, with unresolved D. Germline lookup yields CDR1 MNHNS and CDR2 SASEGT. The V end was cut by 2 bases, the J end by 8 bases, with 16 bases between. The CDR3 sequence is 15 residues long. In nucleotides, the CDR3 is TGTGCCAGCAGTGAACTCCTTGCAGGTACTCATGAGCAGTTCTTC. Protein sequence: CASSELLAGTHEQFF.

This chain links TRBV7-8 with TRBJ2-1, with TRBD2 identical over 9 bases. The junction had 4 bases not matched to a gene; V was cut back by 5 bases and J by 5 bases. The CDR3 is 14 amino acids. Per the germline V gene, CDR1 is SGHVS and CDR2 is FQNEAQ. As DNA, the CDR3 is TGTGCCAGCAGCCGGACTAGCGTTCACAATGAGCAGTTCTTC. Its protein is CASSRTSVHNEQFF.

This chain links TRBV28 with TRBJ1-1; no clear D. The CDR3 spans 12 residues. Trimming removed 6 bases from V and 5 bases from J, with 10 bases in between. CDR1 and CDR2 (germline): MDHEN, SYDVKM. CDR3 in amino acids: CASSDGWTEAFF. The CDR3, as DNA: TGTGCCAGCAGCGACGGGTGGACTGAAGCTTTCTTT.

A remark on this clone: Relative to the germline gene, one junction end is altered; a read error may explain this. Other nucleotide sequences from this sample produce the same CDR3. The chain uses TRBV27 and TRBJ1-6; 7 bases are shared with TRBD1. Looked up from germline, CDR1 is MNHEY and CDR2 is SMNVEV (reference sequence). CDR3 length: 16 residues. The chain's CDR3 is CASSLNPGQSYSPLHF. DNA for the CDR3: TGTGCCAGCAGTTTAAACCCGGGACAGAGTTATTCCCCCCTCCACTTT.

The chain uses TRBV28 and TRBJ1-2, with 8 nucleotides matching TRBD1. V lost 10 bases and J lost 4; bases outside the gene matches: 8. CDR3 length equals 13 residues. Germline V gene data show CDR1 as MDHEN and CDR2 as SYDVKM. The CDR3 loop is CAIKGQGLYGYTF. CDR3 nucleotide sequence: TGTGCCATCAAAGGACAGGGCCTCTATGGCTACACCTTC.

This clone was detected only once. One junction end disagrees with the germline gene, perhaps due to a read error. The chain is built from TRBV5-6 and TRBJ2-1, with 7 bases aligning to TRBD1. The CDR3 spans 15 residues. The germline V gene encodes CDR1 SGHDT and CDR2 YYEEEE. Here the CDR3 DNA reads TGTGCCAGCAGCTTGGGAGGGGGCTCCTACAATGGGCAGTTCTTC. Its translation is CASSLGGGSYNGQFF. The full variable domain, with the rest looked up from reference TRBV5-6 and TRBJ2-1, is DAGVTQSPTHLIKTRGQQVTLRCSPKSGHDTVSWYQQALGQGPQFIFQYYEEEERQRGNFPDRFSGHQFPNYSSELNVNALLLGDSALYLCASSLGGGSYNGQFFGPGTRLTVL.

The chain is built from TRBV5-1 and TRBJ1-6, with a tentative D call TRBD1 (6 bases). V gave up 4 bases and J gave up 4 bases, with 12 bases separating them. This CDR3 contains 15 residues. In germline, CDR1 is SGHRS, CDR2 YFSETQ. CDR3: CASSTRDKYNSPLHF. In nucleotides, the CDR3 is TGCGCCAGCAGCACCCGGGACAAATATAATTCACCCCTCCACTTT.

The table lists this clone with a few counts. The sample carries other DNA sequences with the same CDR3. The rearrangement joins TRBV9 to TRBJ2-2; the D is unclear. From germline, CDR1 is SGDLS and CDR2 YYNGEE. The germline V and J ends were trimmed by 4 bases and 2 bases, with 6 bases remaining between them. The CDR3 runs 13 residues. The CDR3 loop reads CASSFFNTGELFF. Written as DNA, the CDR3 is TGTGCCAGCAGCTTCTTCAACACCGGGGAGCTGTTTTTT.

The chain recombines TRBV6-1 with TRBJ1-5; 10 nucleotides align to TRBD1. Trimming took 5 bases from V and 6 from J; bases not matched to a gene: 7. Germline V gives CDR1 MNHNS, CDR2 SASEGT. The CDR3 length is 15 residues. CDR3 sequence: CASSPRQGAGQPQHF. DNA of the CDR3: TGTGCCAGCAGTCCCCGACAGGGGGCTGGTCAGCCCCAGCATTTT.

The V call is TRBV5-1, the J call TRBJ2-5, with 11 bases aligning to TRBD2. The CDR3 runs to 16 residues. The trim removed 4 bases at V and 3 bases at J, leaving 8 bases unmatched. Per germline, CDR1 SGHRS and CDR2 YFSETQ. As DNA, the CDR3 is TGCGCCAGCAGCGTAACCGGGACTAGCGGTAAAGAGACCCAGTACTTC. Its translation: CASSVTGTSGKETQYF.

The rearrangement joins TRBV9 to TRBJ1-2; D may be TRBD1 (5 bases). Germline V gene lookup returns CDR1 SGDLS and CDR2 YYNGEE. The V and J ends lost 1 base and 8 bases respectively, with 9 bases between them. The CDR3 covers 12 residues. The CDR3, as DNA: TGTGCCAGCAGCGTATGGGGCAGAGGCTACACCTTC. Protein product: CASSVWGRGYTF. Full variable domain (missing parts from reference TRBV9 and TRBJ1-2): DSGVTQTPKHLITATGQRVTLRCSPRSGDLSVYWYQQSLDQGLQFLIQYYNGEERAKGNILERFSAQQFPDLHSELNLSSLELGDSALYFCASSVWGRGYTFGSGTRLTVV.

V and J are TRBV29-1 and TRBJ2-7; TRBD1 matches 9 bases. The CDR3 length is 18 residues. From germline, CDR1 is SQVTM and CDR2 ANQGSEA. J was trimmed by 3 bases and V by 2 bases; bases with no gene match: 17. The CDR3 DNA reads as TGCAGCGTTGAAACTGGGCTTTACTTGGGACAGGGCCTCTACGAGCAGTACTTC. It specifies CSVETGLYLGQGLYEQYF.

This clone was seen a single time. Other nucleotide sequences in the sample specify the same CDR3. The chain combines TRBV5-1 with TRBJ2-7; 10 bases align to TRBD1. V was pared by 0 bases and J by 5 bases, with 2 bases of the junction left unmatched. The CDR3 is 14 amino acids. Germline V gene data show CDR1 as SGHRS and CDR2 as YFSETQ. CDR3 in DNA: TGCGCCAGCAGCTTGGGACAGGGGGCGGACGAGCAGTACTTC. Protein: CASSLGQGADEQYF.

V is TRBV7-9 and J is TRBJ2-5; D may be TRBD2 (6 bases). Trimming took off 4 bases at V and 5 bases at J, with 14 bases between the two ends. The germline gives CDR1 SEHNR, CDR2 FQNEAQ (reference sequence). CDR3 length equals 14 residues. CDR3 nucleotides: TGTGCCAGCAGCTCGACCGAAAGCGGGGAGACCCAGTACTTC. Its protein is CASSSTESGETQYF.

V and J are TRBV10-3 and TRBJ1-1; 7 nucleotides agree with TRBD1. Looked up from germline, CDR1 is ENHRY and CDR2 is SYGVKD. V lost 6 bases to trimming and J lost 5 bases; unmatched junction nucleotides: 6. The length of the CDR3 is 13 residues. CDR3 in DNA: TGTGCCATCAGGGAGGGGGCGGGAACTGAAGCTTTCTTT. Translating gives CAIREGAGTEAFF.

This rearrangement joins TRBV29-1 to TRBJ2-5, with 10 bases identical to TRBD1. Germline assignment: CDR1 SQVTM and CDR2 ANQGSEA. The CDR3 has 12 residues. Germline trimming cut 7 bases from V and 9 bases from J; bases unmatched to any gene: 8. The CDR3 sequence: CSDDRGPGAQYF. In DNA, the CDR3 is TGCAGCGACGACAGGGGGCCGGGGGCCCAGTACTTC.

Points on this clone: The sample has other DNA sequences that encode this CDR3 too. This chain links TRBV18 with TRBJ1-2, with D maybe TRBD1 (6 bases). Trimming pared 3 bases from V and 2 bases from J, leaving 7 bases between. The CDR3 runs to 13 residues. Germline CDR1 and CDR2: KGHSH and LQKENI. CDR3 DNA sequence: TGTGCCAGCTCACCGCAGGGGAACTATGGCTACACCTTC. Its translation: CASSPQGNYGYTF.

The chain couples TRBV19 to TRBJ2-1; D is possibly TRBD1 (6 bases). The germline V gene encodes CDR1 LNHDA and CDR2 SQIVND (reference sequence). The CDR3 totals 15 residues. V lost 3 bases and J 6 bases, leaving 15 bases between the germline ends. DNA of the CDR3: TGTGCCAGTAGTATGTCAGGGGATCTTTCCAATGAGCAGTTCTTC. This encodes CASSMSGDLSNEQFF.

The rearrangement uses TRBV7-3 and TRBJ2-5; weak D call: TRBD2 (7 bases). The V end was cut by 2 bases, the J end by 5 bases, with 24 bases between. From germline, CDR1 is SGHTA and CDR2 FQGTGA. The CDR3 length is 18 residues. In DNA, the CDR3 is TGTGCCAGCAGCTTATTTAAAAGTGGCGGCGGGGGCGTTGAGACCCAGTACTTC. Encoded protein: CASSLFKSGGGGVETQYF. The whole variable domain, remainder taken from reference TRBV7-3 and TRBJ2-5, is GAGVSQTPSNKVTEKGKYVELRCDPISGHTALYWYRQSLGQGPEFLIYFQGTGAADDSGLPNDRFFAVRPEGSVSTLKIQRTERGDSAVYLCASSLFKSGGGGVETQYFGPGTRLLVL.

This rearrangement joins TRBV7-6 to TRBJ1-3, with 7 bases aligning to TRBD1. V shed 5 bases and J 1 base; nucleotides not matched to a gene: 5. This CDR3 is built from 15 residues. Germline CDR1 is SGHVS and CDR2 is FNYEAQ. The CDR3 loop is CASSARTGSGNTIYF. CDR3 DNA: TGTGCCAGCAGCGCGCGGACAGGATCTGGAAACACCATATATTTT.

The chain joins TRBV6-6 to TRBJ1-4; TRBD1 is a possible D gene (5 bases). Germline CDR1 and CDR2: MNHNY and SVGAGI (reference sequence). This CDR3 spans 16 amino acids. V lost 7 bases and J 1 base, leaving 16 bases between the germline ends. CDR3 region: CASTRSRQGTNEKLFF. DNA of the CDR3: TGTGCCAGCACCCGAAGTCGGCAGGGAACTAATGAAAAACTGTTTTTT.

The gene calls are TRBV5-1 and TRBJ2-3; 15 nucleotides align to TRBD2. Germline V CDR1 and CDR2: SGHRS, YFSETQ. The ends lost 4 bases at V and 5 bases at J; junction bases unmatched: 8. The CDR3 has 17 amino acids. DNA for the CDR3: TGCGCCAGCAGCCTCGGGACTAGCGGGGGGACGATAGATACGCAGTATTTT. It yields the protein CASSLGTSGGTIDTQYF. Based on the CDR3 plus reference TRBV5-1 and TRBJ2-3, the full variable domain is KAGVTQTPRYLIKTRGQQVTLSCSPISGHRSVSWYQQTPGQGLQFLFEYFSETQRNKGNFPGRFSGRQFSNSRSEMNVSTLELGDSALYLCASSLGTSGGTIDTQYFGPGTRLTVL.

The chain joins TRBV18 to TRBJ1-6; 9 positions agree with TRBD1. This CDR3 spans 14 amino acids. Germline assignment: CDR1 KGHSH and CDR2 LQKENI. With V trimmed by 3 bases and J by 10 bases, 4 bases remained unmatched. The CDR3: CASSPGTGKSPLHF. CDR3 sequence (DNA): TGTGCCAGCTCACCCGGGACAGGGAAATCACCCCTCCACTTT.

V is TRBV28 and J is TRBJ2-7, with D tentatively TRBD1 (6 bases). Per germline, CDR1 MDHEN and CDR2 SYDVKM. V lost 6 bases and J 5 bases, leaving 14 bases between the germline ends. The length of the CDR3 is 13 residues. The CDR3 sequence: CASSQGTFNEQYF. CDR3 bases: TGTGCCAGCAGCCAAGGGACATTTAACGAGCAGTACTTC.

This sequence joins TRBV19 and TRBJ1-3, with a tentative D call TRBD1 (6 bases). The CDR3 contains 15 residues. From germline, CDR1 is LNHDA and CDR2 SQIVND (reference sequence). The germline V and J ends were trimmed by 3 bases and 4 bases, with 13 bases remaining between them. The CDR3, as DNA: TGTGCCAGTAGTATTTATGCGACAGGAGGAAACACCATATATTTT. Translation: CASSIYATGGNTIYF.